The next 25 T cell receptor beta chains were all read from a single sample in a study of chemoradiotherapy in HPV16-positive cancers. This table comes from immunoSEQ multiplex PCR, and its TCRdb copy is limited to in-frame clones, with some not included. The top ten hold roughly an eighth of the sample, which has about 10,000 clones, under 80% seen once. This specimen was collected from a patient who underwent chemoradiotherapy. The receptors were sampled from a human donor with HPV-associated anogenital cancer.

The chain couples TRBV6-5 to TRBJ2-5; D is possibly TRBD1 or TRBD2 (6 bases each). V was trimmed by 8 bases and J by 0 bases, leaving 16 bases between them. Germline V lookup: CDR1 MNHEY, CDR2 SVGAGI. This CDR3 contains 15 residues. CDR3 protein: CASLPLGGHQETQYF. The CDR3 coding sequence is TGTGCCAGCCTGCCTCTTGGGGGGCACCAAGAGACCCAGTACTTC.

The chain employs TRBV4-3 and TRBJ1-2; D unresolved. The CDR3 sequence is 13 residues long. Trimming left V 0 bases short and J 8 bases short, with 10 bases between. Germline values: CDR1 LGHNA, CDR2 YSLEER. In nucleotides, the CDR3 is TGCGCCAGCAGCCAAGAATTTCTGTCAGGCTACACCTTC. Protein product: CASSQEFLSGYTF.

The chain carries TRBV19 and TRBJ1-5, with a weak D call TRBD1 (5 bases). CDR1 and CDR2 from the germline V gene are LNHDA and SQIVND (reference sequence). V shed 8 bases and J shed 0 bases, with 14 bases lying between them. CDR3 size: 15 residues. The chain's CDR3 is CASGLGDHSNQPQHF. CDR3 nucleotide sequence: TGTGCCAGTGGGTTGGGGGATCATAGCAATCAGCCCCAGCATTTT. The full variable domain, completed using reference TRBV19 and TRBJ1-5, is DGGITQSPKYLFRKEGQNVTLSCEQNLNHDAMYWYRQDPGQGLRLIYYSQIVNDFQKGDIAEGYSVSREKKESFPLTVTSAQKNPTAFYLCASGLGDHSNQPQHFGDGTRLSIL.

The chain recombines TRBV5-1 with TRBJ2-3; D is unresolved. CDR1 and CDR2 from the germline V gene are SGHRS and YFSETQ. CDR3 length: 18 amino acids. V was shortened by 4 bases and J by 1 base, with 22 bases between the two germline ends. The CDR3 protein is CASSQGGRLDWGTDTQYF. Here the CDR3 DNA reads TGCGCCAGCAGCCAAGGTGGCAGGCTCGACTGGGGCACAGATACGCAGTATTTT.

V is TRBV6-1 and J is TRBJ1-2; D is uncertain. CDR1 and CDR2 from the germline V gene are MNHNS and SASEGT. The CDR3 contains 15 residues. Trimming left V 2 bases short and J 3 bases short, with 13 bases between. This CDR3 reads CASSEYWDRYYGYTF. DNA for the CDR3: TGTGCCAGCAGTGAATATTGGGATAGGTACTATGGCTACACCTTC.

The rearrangement links TRBV30 to TRBJ2-7; D is unclear. The CDR3 has 15 residues. The germline gives CDR1 GTSNPN, CDR2 SVGIG (reference sequence). Trimming removed 2 bases from V and 1 base from J, with 15 bases in between. CDR3 residues: CAWSRASAGSYEQYF. The CDR3 DNA reads as TGTGCCTGGAGTAGGGCTTCCGCTGGATCCTACGAGCAGTACTTC.

Written as DNA, the CDR3 is TGTGCCAGCAGCTTATTAGATGGCAATGAGCAGTTCTTC. It is translated as CASSLLDGNEQFF. The chain uses TRBV7-2 and TRBJ2-1; D is undetermined. V gave up 2 bases and J gave up 6 bases, with 8 bases separating them. Germline assignment: CDR1 SGHTA and CDR2 FQGNSA. This CDR3 has 13 residues.

The rearrangement links TRBV9 to TRBJ2-5; 8 bases map to TRBD2. The germline V gene has CDR1 SGDLS and CDR2 YYNGEE. V gave up 0 bases and J gave up 5 bases; unmatched junction bases: 6. The CDR3 is made up of 15 amino acids. The CDR3 DNA is TGTGCCAGCAGCGTAGCTCCGGGGGGGCTCGAGACCCAGTACTTC. Amino acids: CASSVAPGGLETQYF. The complete variable domain, with remaining parts taken from reference TRBV9 and TRBJ2-5, reads DSGVTQTPKHLITATGQRVTLRCSPRSGDLSVYWYQQSLDQGLQFLIQYYNGEERAKGNILERFSAQQFPDLHSELNLSSLELGDSALYFCASSVAPGGLETQYFGPGTRLLVL.

CDR3 coding DNA: TGCGCCAGCAGCTTGCGCGGGATGGACAGTTCCCACAATGAGCAGTTCTTC. Translation gives CASSLRGMDSSHNEQFF. This chain uses TRBV5-1 with TRBJ2-1; the D gene could be TRBD1 or TRBD2 (6 bases each). V was shortened by 1 base and J by 5 bases, with 19 bases between the two germline ends. This CDR3 spans 17 amino acids. Germline loops: CDR1 SGHRS, CDR2 YFSETQ. The full variable domain, in which reference TRBV5-1 and TRBJ2-1 provide the parts outside the CDR3, is KAGVTQTPRYLIKTRGQQVTLSCSPISGHRSVSWYQQTPGQGLQFLFEYFSETQRNKGNFPGRFSGRQFSNSRSEMNVSTLELGDSALYLCASSLRGMDSSHNEQFFGPGTRLTVL.

The gene calls are TRBV5-5 and TRBJ2-6; D is unclear. Germline V gene sequence: CDR1 SGHKS, CDR2 YYEKEE (reference sequence). The CDR3 sequence is 15 residues long. Trimming shortened V by 2 bases and J by 3 bases, and 9 bases separated the two germline ends. The CDR3: CASSFERNGANVLTF. The CDR3 nucleotides are TGTGCCAGCAGCTTTGAAAGAAATGGGGCCAACGTCCTGACTTTC.

This chain uses TRBV7-8 with TRBJ1-2, with D hard to call. V lost 1 base and J lost 2, with 5 bases in between. From germline, CDR1 is SGHVS and CDR2 FQNEAQ. The CDR3 loop spans 13 amino acids. The CDR3 loop is CASSLDSNYGYTF. Written as DNA, the CDR3 is TGTGCCAGCAGCTTAGACAGCAACTATGGCTACACCTTC.

The J gene is TRBJ1-4, the V gene TRBV11-2, with a tentative D call TRBD1 (5 bases). The CDR3 covers 12 residues. V was trimmed by 3 bases and J by 13 bases, leaving 12 bases between them. Germline CDR1 is SGHAT and CDR2 is FQNNGV. DNA of the CDR3: TGTGCCAGCAGCTTCGAGGGGAGAATACTGTTTTTT. Translation: CASSFEGRILFF.

This chain links TRBV7-2 with TRBJ2-7; 11 positions agree with TRBD2. CDR1 and CDR2 (germline): SGHTA, FQGNSA. V dropped 5 bases and J dropped 3; count of bases not matched to a gene: 9. This CDR3 comprises 16 residues. The CDR3 protein is CASSPRLAGGLYEQYF. In DNA form, the CDR3 reads TGTGCCAGCAGCCCGCGGCTAGCGGGGGGACTCTACGAGCAGTACTTC.

This chain links TRBV7-9 with TRBJ1-4; 10 bases fit TRBD1. The CDR3 consists of 15 residues. The germline V gene encodes CDR1 SEHNR and CDR2 FQNEAQ (reference sequence). V shed 6 bases and J 8 bases; nucleotides not matched to a gene: 9. The CDR3 bases are TGTGCCAGCAGTTTAACCGGGACAGGGGCGGAAAAACTGTTTTTT. Translation gives CASSLTGTGAEKLFF. Drawing the rest from reference TRBV7-9 and TRBJ1-4, the complete variable domain is DTGVSQNPRHKITKRGQNVTFRCDPISEHNRLYWYRQTLGQGPEFLTYFQNEAQLEKSRLLSDRFSAERPKGSFSTLEIQRTEQGDSAMYLCASSLTGTGAEKLFFGSGTQLSVL.

The table lists this clone with a count of one. J is TRBJ2-3 and V is TRBV27; D unclear. Deletions cut 6 bases from V and 9 bases from J, with 13 bases between. This CDR3 is built from 12 residues. Per the germline V gene, CDR1 is MNHEY and CDR2 is SMNVEV (reference sequence). CDR3 DNA sequence: TGTGCCAGCAGGACGGATGGTGGGACGCAGTATTTT. Its protein product is CASRTDGGTQYF.

There are a few counts of this clone. This chain's CDR3 is CASSSRPLGTEAFF. CDR3 nucleotide sequence: TGTGCCAGCAGTTCCCGGCCTTTAGGGACTGAAGCTTTCTTT. V gene TRBV6-5 combines with J gene TRBJ1-1; D remains unclear. The V and J ends lost 4 bases and 5 bases respectively, with 14 bases between them. The germline V gene has CDR1 MNHEY and CDR2 SVGAGI. This CDR3 region has 14 residues.

This clone was counted a single time. The rearrangement joins TRBV7-2 to TRBJ2-5; D unresolved. Between the trimmed V and J ends, which lost 2 bases and 5 bases, there was a span of 9 bases. CDR1 SGHTA and CDR2 FQGNSA come from the germline V gene. The CDR3 is 13 residues long. The CDR3 nucleotides read TGTGCCAGCAGCTTATTGGTGCGGGAGACCCAGTACTTC. Translated, it gives CASSLLVRETQYF. The whole variable domain, filled in from reference TRBV7-2 and TRBJ2-5, reads GAGVSQSPSNKVTEKGKDVELRCDPISGHTALYWYRQSLGQGLEFLIYFQGNSAPDKSGLPSDRFSAERTGGSVSTLTIQRTQQEDSAVYLCASSLLVRETQYFGPGTRLLVL.

The chain uses TRBV19 and TRBJ2-5; TRBD2 matches 9 bases. Germline values: CDR1 LNHDA, CDR2 SQIVND (reference sequence). The CDR3 loop spans 16 amino acids. With 2 bases clipped from V and 4 bases from J, the junction kept 8 bases outside the gene matches. In nucleotides, the CDR3 is TGTGCCAGTAGTATATCCGGCGGGGGGGCCAGAGAGACCCAGTACTTC. As protein: CASSISGGGARETQYF.

The rearrangement joins TRBV5-6 to TRBJ2-3; 8 positions agree with TRBD2. CDR3 length: 17 residues. The germline V gene encodes CDR1 SGHDT and CDR2 YYEEEE. Trimming cost V 4 bases and J 0 bases; bases outside gene matches: 10. For the CDR3, the DNA is TGTGCCAGCAGCGATGGGGAGCGGGGGCTGAGCACAGATACGCAGTATTTT. Encoded protein: CASSDGERGLSTDTQYF.

The chain carries TRBV29-1 and TRBJ2-7; a possible D gene is TRBD1 (6 bases). Looked up from germline, CDR1 is SQVTM and CDR2 is ANQGSEA. V was shortened by 7 bases and J by 7 bases, with 14 bases between the two germline ends. The CDR3 runs 11 residues. CDR3 bases: TGCAGCGCGGGACAATCGGAAGAGCAGTACTTC. The encoded protein is CSAGQSEEQYF.

The J gene is TRBJ2-1, the V gene TRBV7-6; 7 nucleotides line up with TRBD2. The J segment lost 10 bases and the V segment lost 5 bases, leaving 8 bases of the junction unmatched. This CDR3 has 13 residues. Germline V gives CDR1 SGHVS, CDR2 FNYEAQ. In nucleotides, the CDR3 is TGTGCCAGCAGCCCCTATCGGACTAGAGAGCAGTTCTTC. Protein: CASSPYRTREQFF. The full variable domain, its missing parts supplied by reference TRBV7-6 and TRBJ2-1, is GAGVSQSPRYKVTKRGQDVALRCDPISGHVSLYWYRQALGQGPEFLTYFNYEAQQDKSGLPNDRFSAERPEGSISTLTIQRTEQRDSAMYRCASSPYRTREQFFGPGTRLTVL.

This clone was counted a few times. The chain links TRBV7-6 to TRBJ1-2; no reliable D call. V shed 1 base and J shed 9 bases, with 6 bases lying between them. This CDR3 is built from 11 residues. Germline loops: CDR1 SGHVS, CDR2 FNYEAQ. As DNA, the CDR3 is TGTGCCAGCAGCTTAGAGTGGCGCTACACCTTC. The encoded protein is CASSLEWRYTF.

This clone was recorded a few times. This chain connects TRBV6-4 to TRBJ2-6; TRBD1 aligns across 7 bases. Unmatched junction bases numbered 14, after V lost 0 bases and J lost 3 bases. The CDR3 is made up of 20 amino acids. Germline CDR1 is MRHNA and CDR2 is SNTAGT. The CDR3 sequence: CASSDSGNRGRPFGANVLTF. CDR3 in DNA: TGTGCCAGCAGTGACTCGGGGAACAGGGGCCGTCCCTTTGGGGCCAACGTCCTGACTTTC.

The genes are TRBV13 and TRBJ2-5, with D uncertain. V dropped 5 bases and J dropped 5 bases, with 15 bases sitting between them. This CDR3 comprises 14 residues. Germline assignment: CDR1 PRHDT and CDR2 FYEKMQ (reference sequence). The chain's CDR3 is CASSVYLAGETQYF. The CDR3, as DNA: TGTGCCAGCAGCGTATACTTGGCTGGGGAGACCCAGTACTTC.

The rearrangement links TRBV4-3 to TRBJ2-1; possible D gene TRBD2, 7 bases. V was cut by 2 bases and J by 5 bases, with 19 bases left in between. Looked up from germline, CDR1 is LGHNA and CDR2 is YSLEER. The CDR3 loop spans 17 amino acids. This CDR3 reads CASSQLYSAGAHNEQFF. The DNA for the CDR3 is TGCGCCAGCAGCCAACTATATAGCGCGGGGGCCCACAATGAGCAGTTCTTC.